The entry below gives a single T cell receptor (beta chain) sequence along with its context. What it recognizes is unknown. A junction end diverges from the germline sequence, so it may reflect a read error. The CDR3 sequence is 14 residues long. Germline V gives CDR1 MGHRA, CDR2 YSYEKL. This entry comes from a study of cytomegalovirus exposure and HLA in healthy donors. Study summary: Within the Caucasian-associated ancestry cluster were approximately 77% of the 398 genotyped donors.

Broader study findings: From TCR beta sequences, most subjects' HLA-A and HLA-B alleles were reportedly predicted accurately. Reports indicated that the classifier achieved high specificity and sensitivity in diagnosing cytomegalovirus status. A later analysis showed that HLA-associated TCR beta chains had undergone more clonal expansion than equally common others.

The study ran its PCR with 60 Vbeta and 13 Jbeta primers. Assay: immunoSEQ multiplex PCR; the TCRdb copy retains only in-frame clones and omits some. The table records under 200,000 clones, around 73% of them present only once. The sequence was obtained from a young woman in good health and CMV-seropositive. The chain uses TRBV4-1 and TRBJ1-1, with D possibly TRBD1 on 6 matching bases. The sample was PBMCs. For the CDR3, the DNA is TGCGCCAACAGCCACGCAGGGGAATTGACTGAAGCTTTCTTT. This translates into CANSHAGELTEAFF.